The 2 T cell receptor beta chains in this list originate from one sample, sequenced in a study of blood T cell repertoires in COVID-19. Some clones are missing from TCRdb's copy, which holds only in-frame ones; the method was immunoSEQ multiplex PCR. The table includes approximately 210,000 clones, about nine tenths detected once. Sequencing used PBMCs or T cells enriched from blood (not recorded which). Every receptor here comes from a woman between 25 and 40 years old who had recovered from COVID-19.

V usage is TRBV3-1 (or the pseudogene TRBV3-2) and J usage is TRBJ2-5; possible D gene TRBD2, 5 bases. Trimming took 8 bases from V and 5 from J, leaving 12 bases between them. There are 12 residues in the CDR3. Germline CDR1 is LGHDT and CDR2 is YNNKEL (reference sequence). The CDR3 protein is CASGLASETQYF. CDR3 sequence (DNA): TGTGCCAGCGGGCTAGCTTCGGAGACCCAGTACTTC.

The J gene is TRBJ1-4, the V gene TRBV19; 7 bases match TRBD1. The CDR3 length is 14 residues. Germline V gene lookup returns CDR1 LNHDA and CDR2 SQIVND (reference sequence). With V trimmed by 7 bases and J by 8 bases, 10 bases remained unmatched. The CDR3 reads CASTRDSGWEKLFF. The CDR3 region has the DNA TGTGCCAGTACCCGGGACAGCGGATGGGAAAAACTGTTTTTT.